A single sample gave rise to the 26 T cell receptor beta chains below, sequenced in a study of control samples from healthy donors and cancer patients. Only in-frame clones appear in the TCRdb table, and some are missing; sequencing was by immunoSEQ multiplex PCR. The table lists more than 110,000 clones, around nine tenths of them singletons, with about 10% in the top ten. The specimen was blood. The receptors come from a young man in good health.

CDR3 protein: CSVERTGGGNEQFF. The CDR3 bases are TGCAGCGTTGAAAGGACAGGTGGAGGCAATGAGCAGTTCTTC. The chain is built from TRBV29-1 and TRBJ2-1; 7 nucleotides line up with TRBD1. Germline V CDR1 and CDR2: SQVTM, ANQGSEA. The CDR3 covers 14 residues. The V and J ends lost 2 bases and 6 bases, in that order; junction bases with no gene match: 7.

The chain links TRBV28 to TRBJ1-5; 7 bases line up with TRBD1. V lost 2 bases to trimming and J lost 0 bases; unmatched junction nucleotides: 4. The CDR3 is made up of 16 amino acids. Germline CDR1 MDHEN, CDR2 SYDVKM. The CDR3: CASSLLGQDSNQPQHF. In nucleotides, the CDR3 is TGTGCCAGCAGTTTACTCGGACAGGATAGCAATCAGCCCCAGCATTTT.

The chain uses TRBV28 and TRBJ2-5; the D gene is possibly TRBD2 (6 bases). The CDR3 loop spans 13 amino acids. Germline CDR1 and CDR2: MDHEN and SYDVKM. Deletions cut 0 bases from V and 4 bases from J, with 6 bases between. CDR3 sequence: CASSLWGGETQYF. For the CDR3, the DNA is TGTGCCAGCAGTTTATGGGGAGGAGAGACCCAGTACTTC.

The J gene is TRBJ2-1, the V gene TRBV5-1, with 7 bases that match TRBD2. This CDR3 spans 16 amino acids. Germline lookup yields CDR1 SGHRS and CDR2 YFSETQ. V lost 1 base to trimming and J lost 3 bases; unmatched junction nucleotides: 7. CDR3 DNA sequence: TGCGCCAGCAGCTTGAGGCCTCCGGGGGGCTACAATGAGCAGTTCTTC. Its protein product is CASSLRPPGGYNEQFF.

The chain uses TRBV2 and TRBJ2-3; D call uncertain. The CDR3 consists of 14 residues. V was pared by 4 bases and J by 0 bases, with 8 bases between. The germline gives CDR1 SNHLY, CDR2 FYNNEI. The CDR3, as DNA: TGTGCCAGCAGTGCGCGCTCGAGCACAGATACGCAGTATTTT. Encoded protein: CASSARSSTDTQYF.

This chain uses TRBV7-9 with TRBJ2-2; D may be TRBD2 (5 bases). Germline V gives CDR1 SEHNR, CDR2 FQNEAQ (reference sequence). CDR3 size: 17 residues. Deletions cut 3 bases from V and 2 bases from J, with 16 bases between. The CDR3 DNA follows: TGTGCCAGCAGCTTTCCGCCGGCTAGCCCAAACACCGGGGAGCTGTTTTTT. It encodes CASSFPPASPNTGELFF.

The genes are TRBV6-5 and TRBJ1-1; D ambiguous. The germline V gene has CDR1 MNHEY and CDR2 SVGAGI. This CDR3 comprises 13 residues. Trimming took 5 bases from V and 8 from J, leaving 15 bases between them. CDR3 sequence: CASSRLFAGEAFF. CDR3 sequence (DNA): TGTGCCAGCAGTCGACTCTTCGCGGGGGAAGCTTTCTTT.

In regard to this clone: Other nucleotide sequences in the sample specify the same CDR3. This chain uses TRBV4-1 with TRBJ1-2; TRBD1 matches 9 bases. The CDR3 extends over 15 amino acids. V lost 0 bases and J lost 4; bases outside the gene matches: 3. The V gene's germline CDR1 is MGHRA and CDR2 YSYEKL. CDR3 residues: CASSQEGQGIYGYTF. CDR3 nucleotides: TGCGCCAGCAGCCAAGAGGGACAGGGTATCTATGGCTACACCTTC.

This chain links TRBV5-6 with TRBJ1-6; D is unclear. CDR1 SGHDT and CDR2 YYEEEE come from the germline V gene. The CDR3 contains 14 residues. V shed 4 bases and J shed 6 bases, with 11 bases lying between them. The CDR3 nucleotides read TGTGCCAGCAGCCCCCGGGGTTTTAATTCACCCCTCCACTTT. This gives the protein CASSPRGFNSPLHF.

V is TRBV30 and J is TRBJ2-7; the D gene is possibly TRBD1 (6 bases). Trimming shortened V by 3 bases and J by 0 bases, and 12 bases separated the two germline ends. This CDR3 comprises 14 residues. Germline V CDR1 and CDR2: GTSNPN, SVGIG (reference sequence). The CDR3 reads CAWRDHRASYEQYF. CDR3 in DNA: TGTGCCTGGAGAGATCACAGGGCCTCCTACGAGCAGTACTTC.

The rearrangement uses TRBV6-6 and TRBJ2-3; D is possibly TRBD2 (6 bases). Germline V gene lookup returns CDR1 MNHNY and CDR2 SVGAGI (reference sequence). This CDR3 is 12 amino acids long. The V end was cut by 8 bases, the J end by 4 bases, with 10 bases between. In nucleotides, the CDR3 is TGTGCCAGCGTCGGGAGTCCAGATACGCAGTATTTT. Amino acids: CASVGSPDTQYF.

The chain links TRBV18 to TRBJ1-2; unclear D gene. The CDR3 consists of 16 residues. Trimming shortened V by 5 bases and J by 4 bases, and 20 bases separated the two germline ends. Germline V gene data show CDR1 as KGHSH and CDR2 as LQKENI. CDR3 nucleotide sequence: TGTGCCAGCTCAGAGTTCTATCAGTTAACCTCCTATGGCTACACCTTC. Encoded protein: CASSEFYQLTSYGYTF.

This chain connects TRBV11-3 to TRBJ2-5; 9 nucleotides line up with TRBD1. The germline V gene has CDR1 SGHNT and CDR2 YENEEA. The ends lost 6 bases at V and 2 bases at J; junction bases unmatched: 7. The CDR3 length is 15 residues. The CDR3 protein is CASSITGTGQETQYF. CDR3 in DNA: TGTGCCAGCAGTATTACCGGGACAGGGCAAGAGACCCAGTACTTC. Supplemented by reference TRBV11-3 and TRBJ2-5, the full variable domain reads EAGVVQSPRYKIIEKKQPVAFWCNPISGHNTLYWYLQNLGQGPELLIRYENEEAVDDSQLPKDRFSAERLKGVDSTLKIQPAELGDSAVYLCASSITGTGQETQYFGPGTRLLVL.

The chain uses TRBV18 and TRBJ1-1; tentatively, D is TRBD1 (6 bases). CDR1 is KGHSH, CDR2 LQKENI, per germline. The CDR3 spans 15 residues. Trimming removed 3 bases from V and 4 bases from J, with 15 bases in between. CDR3 sequence: CASSPIAGVSTEAFF. Here the CDR3 DNA reads TGTGCCAGCTCACCGATTGCAGGGGTGAGCACTGAAGCTTTCTTT.

J is TRBJ1-4 and V is TRBV25-1; no reliable D call. The V and J ends lost 6 bases and 7 bases respectively, with 9 bases between them. The CDR3 sequence is 12 residues long. From germline, CDR1 is MGHDK and CDR2 SYGVNS. The CDR3 loop is CASRLGSEKLFF. Here the CDR3 DNA reads TGTGCCAGCAGGTTGGGGAGTGAAAAACTGTTTTTT.

As for this clone: The junction shows a germline mismatch at one end, possibly a read error. V gene TRBV7-2 combines with J gene TRBJ1-2; possibly TRBD1 for D (5 bases). The CDR3 is 13 residues long. Per germline, CDR1 SGHTA and CDR2 FQGNSA. CDR3: CASRLGTGYGYTF. In DNA form, the CDR3 reads TGTGCCAGCAGATTAGGGACGGGCTATGGCTACACCTTC.

This CDR3 is CARPGQGEETQYF. Here the CDR3 DNA reads TGTGCCAGACCGGGACAGGGAGAAGAGACCCAGTACTTC. The rearrangement uses TRBV28 and TRBJ2-5; 9 bases map to TRBD1. This CDR3 is built from 13 residues. Germline CDR1 is MDHEN and CDR2 is SYDVKM. Trimming took 9 bases from V and 3 from J; bases not matched to a gene: 5.

This chain links TRBV7-9 with TRBJ1-1, with D tentatively TRBD1 (6 bases). This CDR3 region has 14 residues. V lost 5 bases to trimming and J lost 1 base, with 11 bases between them. From germline, CDR1 is SEHNR and CDR2 FQNEAQ (reference sequence). The DNA of the CDR3 is TGTGCCAGCAGCCACAGGGTTGGGAACACTGAAGCTTTCTTT. Encoded protein: CASSHRVGNTEAFF. The full variable domain, completed using reference TRBV7-9 and TRBJ1-1, is DTGVSQNPRHKITKRGQNVTFRCDPISEHNRLYWYRQTLGQGPEFLTYFQNEAQLEKSRLLSDRFSAERPKGSFSTLEIQRTEQGDSAMYLCASSHRVGNTEAFFGQGTRLTVV.

This clone was seen just once. J is TRBJ2-1 and V is TRBV5-4; D may be TRBD1 or TRBD2 (5 bases each). Germline CDR1 is SGHNT and CDR2 is YYREEE (reference sequence). Between the trimmed V and J ends, which lost 4 bases and 3 bases, there was a span of 17 bases. CDR3 size: 16 residues. The CDR3 DNA reads TGTGCCAGCAGCACGAGGACCGGGACCCACTACAATGAGCAGTTCTTC. It encodes CASSTRTGTHYNEQFF.

This chain uses TRBV7-9 with TRBJ1-2; TRBD1 matches 7 bases. Germline V gene lookup returns CDR1 SEHNR and CDR2 FQNEAQ (reference sequence). J was trimmed by 1 base and V by 5 bases; bases with no gene match: 4. The length of the CDR3 is 14 residues. The CDR3 coding sequence is TGTGCCAGCAGCCTCGGGACAGTTAACTATGGCTACACCTTC. This gives the protein CASSLGTVNYGYTF.

The CDR3 DNA sequence: TGTGCCAGCAGCTTAAAAAGGGTCCACAAAATTAGCAATCAGCCCCAGCATTTT. Translating gives CASSLKRVHKISNQPQHF. The chain combines TRBV28 with TRBJ1-5, with D uncertain. The CDR3 extends over 18 amino acids. The V end was cut by 6 bases, the J end by 0 bases, with 21 bases between. Germline V CDR1 and CDR2: MDHEN, SYDVKM.

The chain links TRBV30 to TRBJ1-5; D is ambiguous. Trimming removed 0 bases at V and 0 bases at J, with 15 bases between. The CDR3 is 17 amino acids. The germline V gene encodes CDR1 GTSNPN and CDR2 SVGIG (reference sequence). For the CDR3, the DNA is TGTGCCTGGAGTGTAGCCCGGTCCAGCAATAGCAATCAGCCCCAGCATTTT. The encoded protein is CAWSVARSSNSNQPQHF.

The genes are TRBV15 and TRBJ1-1; no reliable D call. The CDR3 consists of 14 residues. V gave up 0 bases and J gave up 3 bases, with 8 bases separating them. Per germline, CDR1 LNHNV and CDR2 YYDKDF (reference sequence). This chain's CDR3 is CATSRDYGDTEAFF. As DNA, the CDR3 is TGTGCCACCAGCAGAGATTACGGAGACACTGAAGCTTTCTTT.

This clone has a single count. The rearrangement uses TRBV18 and TRBJ1-5, with unresolved D. This CDR3 comprises 14 residues. Looked up from germline, CDR1 is KGHSH and CDR2 is LQKENI. The V and J ends lost 0 bases and 6 bases respectively, with 9 bases between them. The CDR3 sequence is CASSPPSFSQPQHF. The DNA for the CDR3 is TGTGCCAGCTCACCACCCAGTTTCTCTCAGCCCCAGCATTTT.

The chain links TRBV2 to TRBJ1-2; TRBD1 aligns across 7 bases. V shed 6 bases and J 3 bases; nucleotides not matched to a gene: 7. The length of the CDR3 is 14 residues. Germline loops: CDR1 SNHLY, CDR2 FYNNEI. The CDR3 loop is CASSRTGGDYGYTF. DNA of the CDR3: TGTGCCAGCAGCAGGACAGGTGGGGACTATGGCTACACCTTC.

The genes are TRBV5-4 and TRBJ2-7, with 8 nucleotides matching TRBD1. Germline-derived CDR1 and CDR2 are SGHNT and YYREEE (reference sequence). The CDR3 extends over 16 amino acids. With 0 bases clipped from V and 2 bases from J, the junction kept 7 bases outside the gene matches. The CDR3: CASSLGFGTGTYEQYF. The CDR3 bases are TGTGCCAGCAGCTTGGGTTTCGGGACAGGTACCTACGAGCAGTACTTC.